Below, 15 T cell receptor beta chains from the same sample are listed, as sequenced in a study of blood T cell repertoires in COVID-19. Here immunoSEQ multiplex PCR was the method, and the copy in TCRdb shows in-frame clones only, minus some. The table shows over 100,000 clones, with over 80% occurring only once. Material for sequencing was peripheral blood. The receptor source for this set is a man aged 45-65 years with acute or convalescent COVID-19.

This clone appeared once. This chain links TRBV28 with TRBJ2-5; possible D gene TRBD1, 7 bases. The germline CDR1 and CDR2 sequences are MDHEN and SYDVKM. There are 11 residues in the CDR3. Trimming removed 3 bases from V and 9 bases from J, with 8 bases in between. In nucleotides, the CDR3 is TGTGCCAGCAGTTTCAGGGGGGCCCAGTACTTC. Amino acid sequence: CASSFRGAQYF.

In this sample, this clone turned up once. The V gene is TRBV5-1, the J gene TRBJ2-1; 7 positions match TRBD2. The CDR3 is 13 amino acids. The V gene's germline CDR1 is SGHRS and CDR2 YFSETQ. Trimming removed 2 bases from V and 10 bases from J; junction bases left unmatched: 6. In nucleotides, the CDR3 is TGCGCCAGCAGCTTAGGCGGGAGTGGGGAGCAGTTCTTC. Translation: CASSLGGSGEQFF.

The rearrangement uses TRBV29-1 and TRBJ2-1; TRBD2 matches 10 bases. The junction had 10 bases not matched to a gene; V was cut back by 0 bases and J by 8 bases. The germline V gene has CDR1 SQVTM and CDR2 ANQGSEA. The CDR3 is 16 amino acids. The CDR3 bases are TGCAGCGTTGAAGATCCGACTAGCGGGCTCGTGGATGAGCAGTTCTTC. It codes for CSVEDPTSGLVDEQFF.

In DNA form, the CDR3 reads TGTGCCAGCAGCTTACTAGCGGGAGGGCCGGGGACCGGGGAGCTGTTTTTT. This sequence encodes CASSLLAGGPGTGELFF. The genes are TRBV7-6 and TRBJ2-2, with 12 nucleotides matching TRBD2. The CDR3 sequence is 17 residues long. V lost 2 bases and J lost 5; bases outside the gene matches: 6. Germline V lookup: CDR1 SGHVS, CDR2 FNYEAQ. The variable domain in full, with the rest retrieved from reference TRBV7-6 and TRBJ2-2, is GAGVSQSPRYKVTKRGQDVALRCDPISGHVSLYWYRQALGQGPEFLTYFNYEAQQDKSGLPNDRFSAERPEGSISTLTIQRTEQRDSAMYRCASSLLAGGPGTGELFFGEGSRLTVL.

The chain couples TRBV29-1 to TRBJ1-1; no reliable D call. From germline, CDR1 is SQVTM and CDR2 ANQGSEA. This CDR3 is 15 amino acids long. V lost 4 bases and J lost 9, with 24 bases in between. The CDR3 region is CSVARRDSSSGKAFF. The CDR3, as DNA: TGCAGCGTTGCTAGGAGGGATTCCTCGTCAGGTAAAGCTTTCTTT. Filled out from reference TRBV29-1 and TRBJ1-1, the complete variable domain reads SAVISQKPSRDICQRGTSLTIQCQVDSQVTMMFWYRQQPGQSLTLIATANQGSEATYESGFVIDKFPISRPNLTFSTLTVSNMSPEDSSIYLCSVARRDSSSGKAFFGQGTRLTVV.

This chain uses TRBV5-6 with TRBJ2-1, with D tentatively TRBD2 (5 bases). CDR3 length equals 14 residues. Germline V gene lookup returns CDR1 SGHDT and CDR2 YYEEEE. Trimming removed 3 bases at V and 6 bases at J, with 13 bases between. The DNA of the CDR3 is TGTGCCAGCAGCTCCGCCCGAGGAGGCAATGAGCAGTTCTTC. This codes for CASSSARGGNEQFF.

The rearrangement links TRBV7-7 to TRBJ2-1, with D tentatively TRBD1 (6 bases). Germline V gene data show CDR1 as SSHAT and CDR2 as FNYEAQ (reference sequence). V lost 5 bases to trimming and J lost 7 bases, with 12 bases between them. This CDR3 spans 13 amino acids. DNA of the CDR3: TGTGCCAGCAGCCACGCCAGGGGAAATGAGCAGTTCTTC. Translation: CASSHARGNEQFF. Based on the CDR3 plus reference TRBV7-7 and TRBJ2-1, the full variable domain is GAGVSQSPRYKVTKRGQDVTLRCDPISSHATLYWYQQALGQGPEFLTYFNYEAQPDKSGLPSDRFSAERPEGSISTLTIQRTEQRDSAMYRCASSHARGNEQFFGPGTRLTVL.

This chain uses TRBV7-6 with TRBJ2-7, with TRBD1 identical over 8 bases. J lost 1 base, V lost 3 bases, and 11 bases had no gene match. From germline, CDR1 is SGHVS and CDR2 FNYEAQ. The CDR3 loop spans 17 amino acids. DNA for the CDR3: TGTGCCAGCAGCTTCCTTGGGACAGGTGAAAGATCCTACGAGCAGTACTTC. Translated: CASSFLGTGERSYEQYF.

The chain uses TRBV27 and TRBJ1-2; 7 bases agree with TRBD1. From germline, CDR1 is MNHEY and CDR2 SMNVEV (reference sequence). V lost 3 bases to trimming and J lost 4 bases; unmatched junction nucleotides: 17. The CDR3 loop spans 18 amino acids. CDR3 sequence (DNA): TGTGCCAGCAGTTTTGCAGGGGGTTCCTTCCGGTCTTTCTATGGCTACACCTTC. It specifies CASSFAGGSFRSFYGYTF.

The chain combines TRBV7-9 with TRBJ1-1; possible D gene TRBD1, 5 bases. Germline values: CDR1 SEHNR, CDR2 FQNEAQ (reference sequence). V was clipped by 2 bases and J by 7 bases, with 14 bases between them. The CDR3 is 14 residues long. For the CDR3, the DNA is TGTGCCAGCAGCTTATTGGGCGATAGGGGTGAAGCTTTCTTT. As protein: CASSLLGDRGEAFF. Complete variable domain (other parts from reference TRBV7-9 and TRBJ1-1): DTGVSQNPRHKITKRGQNVTFRCDPISEHNRLYWYRQTLGQGPEFLTYFQNEAQLEKSRLLSDRFSAERPKGSFSTLEIQRTEQGDSAMYLCASSLLGDRGEAFFGQGTRLTVV.

The chain recombines TRBV11-2 with TRBJ2-1, with D unclear. The CDR3 is 12 amino acids. V was pared by 5 bases and J by 4 bases, with 6 bases between. Germline V gene data show CDR1 as SGHAT and CDR2 as FQNNGV. Written as DNA, the CDR3 is TGTGCCAGCAGCCCTAATTACAATGAGCAGTTCTTC. The encoded protein is CASSPNYNEQFF.

Here the CDR3 reads CASSIDHRAENTGELFF. CDR3 coding DNA: TGTGCCAGTAGTATAGATCACAGGGCCGAGAACACCGGGGAGCTGTTTTTT. This chain connects TRBV19 to TRBJ2-2; TRBD1 is a possible D gene (6 bases). Trimming shortened V by 0 bases and J by 1 base, and 12 bases separated the two germline ends. Germline V gives CDR1 LNHDA, CDR2 SQIVND (reference sequence). There are 17 residues in the CDR3.

V and J are TRBV29-1 and TRBJ2-5, with TRBD1 as a possible D gene (6 bases). V was clipped by 3 bases and J by 3 bases, with 11 bases between them. From germline, CDR1 is SQVTM and CDR2 ANQGSEA. The length of the CDR3 is 13 residues. As DNA, the CDR3 is TGCAGCGTTGAGGTGGGGGCCAAAGAGACCCAGTACTTC. It translates to CSVEVGAKETQYF. The whole variable domain, remainder taken from reference TRBV29-1 and TRBJ2-5, is SAVISQKPSRDICQRGTSLTIQCQVDSQVTMMFWYRQQPGQSLTLIATANQGSEATYESGFVIDKFPISRPNLTFSTLTVSNMSPEDSSIYLCSVEVGAKETQYFGPGTRLLVL.

The V call is TRBV4-1, the J call TRBJ2-2; 11 bases match TRBD1. The J segment lost 4 bases and the V segment lost 4 bases, leaving 5 bases of the junction unmatched. Germline lookup yields CDR1 MGHRA and CDR2 YSYEKL. This CDR3 has 16 amino acids. CDR3: CASSPPGTGGTGELFF. CDR3 nucleotides: TGCGCCAGCAGCCCTCCCGGGACAGGGGGCACCGGGGAGCTGTTTTTT.

In nucleotides, the CDR3 is TGCGCCAGCAGCTTGTGGACTACCGGGACAGGGGGCGAAGGCTACACCTTC. Translation: CASSLWTTGTGGEGYTF. The J gene is TRBJ1-2, the V gene TRBV5-1; 12 bases map to TRBD1. Germline CDR1 is SGHRS and CDR2 is YFSETQ. V shed 1 base, J shed 8 bases, and the junction held 12 bases outside the gene matches. The CDR3 loop spans 17 amino acids.